This TCR beta chain was profiled in a study of cytomegalovirus exposure and HLA in healthy donors. The PCR had 60 Vbeta and 13 Jbeta primers. The table came from immunoSEQ multiplex PCR; TCRdb's copy has only in-frame clones and leaves some out. Of more than 65,000 clones in the sample, 82% are singletons; the top ten hold under 2.5%. The CDR3 is made up of 14 amino acids. The germline V gene encodes CDR1 MNHEY and CDR2 SVGAGI. V lost 5 bases, J lost 7 bases, and 17 bases lay in between. The TCR originated in a man aged 18 to 29 in good health and CMV-seronegative. The rearrangement joins TRBV6-5 to TRBJ1-2; no definite D call. The material sequenced was PBMCs. The CDR3 DNA is TGTGCCAGCAGTGAAAGTGGAGGCCGACGTGGCTACACCTTC. It codes for CASSESGGRRGYTF.